A selection of T cell receptor beta chains follows, all from one sample in a study of T cells in Graves' hyperthyroidism and ophthalmopathy. MiXCR, applied by TCRdb to the multiplex PCR reads, yields one record per CDR3 protein. The sample yields 500,000 to 650,000 distinct CDR3 sequences, around 20% seen once. Sequenced input: blood. The receptors were gathered from a man in his forties or fifties with Graves' ophthalmopathy. Each CDR3 is given with its conserved first and last residue. A D gene is named only where the DNA matches it firmly. Size values are once, few and many counts, or a class for expanded clones, and some rows have none.

D: TRBD1; V: TRBV4-2; J: TRBJ1-3; size: -; CDR3: CASSPSGTGASGNTIYF; DNA: TGTGCCAGCAGCCCTTCCGGGACAGGGGCTTCTGGAAACACCATATATTTT
D: TRBD2; V: TRBV9; J: TRBJ2-7; size: few; CDR3: CASSVDSGGTYEQYF; DNA: TGTGCCAGCAGCGTAGATAGCGGGGGCACCTACGAGCAGTACTTC
D: TRBD2; V: TRBV5-1; J: TRBJ2-3; size: -; CDR3: CASSLVGLAGTDTQYF; DNA: TGCGCCAGCAGCTTGGTTGGACTAGCGGGCACAGATACGCAGTATTTT
D: TRBD1; V: TRBV5-1; J: TRBJ2-1; size: many; CDR3: CASSLKGQGNEQFF; DNA: TGCGCCAGCAGCTTGAAGGGACAGGGGAATGAGCAGTTCTTC
D: TRBD1; V: TRBV7-3; J: TRBJ1-1; size: -; CDR3: CASSPGTGSEAFF; DNA: TGTGCCAGCAGCCCTGGGACAGGGAGTGAAGCTTTCTTT
D: -; V: TRBV30; J: TRBJ1-1; size: -; CDR3: CAWSVGQRAFF; DNA: TGTGCCTGGAGTGTAGGGCAGAGGGCTTTCTTT
D: -; V: TRBV6-1; J: TRBJ1-2; size: many; CDR3: CASSEMMGVGYGYTF; DNA: TGTGCCAGCTCTGAGATGATGGGGGTTGGCTATGGCTACACCTTC
D: -; V: TRBV28; J: TRBJ2-3; size: many; CDR3: CASSPLASSTDTQYF; DNA: TGTGCCAGCAGCCCTCTAGCGAGTAGCACAGATACGCAGTATTTT
D: -; V: TRBV3-1; J: TRBJ2-7; size: many; CDR3: CASSQDFYEQYF; DNA: TGTGCCAGCAGCCAAGATTTCTACGAGCAGTACTTC
D: TRBD1; V: TRBV2; J: TRBJ1-2; size: few; CDR3: CASSRMDRDKGGYTF; DNA: TGTGCCAGCTCCAGGATGGACAGGGACAAGGGGGGCTACACCTTC
D: -; V: TRBV5-1; J: TRBJ1-4; size: -; CDR3: CASSLGSFRDEDEKLFF; DNA: TGCGCCAGCAGCTTGGGAAGTTTTCGGGATGAGGATGAAAAACTGTTTTTT
D: -; V: TRBV7-8; J: TRBJ2-7; size: -; CDR3: CASSFGQGLHEQYF; DNA: TGTGCCAGCAGCTTTGGGCAGGGGCTCCACGAGCAGTACTTC
D: -; V: TRBV15; J: TRBJ1-3; size: -; CDR3: CATSMWAVSGNTIYF; DNA: TGTGCCACCAGCATGTGGGCAGTCTCTGGAAACACCATATATTTT
D: -; V: TRBV7-3; J: TRBJ2-3; size: -; CDR3: CASSLMGGAADTQYF; DNA: TGTGCCAGCAGCTTAATGGGAGGCGCTGCAGATACGCAGTATTTT
D: TRBD2; V: TRBV3-1; J: TRBJ2-5; size: many; CDR3: CASRAGGSRETQYF; DNA: TGTGCCAGTAGAGCGGGGGGCAGTAGGGAGACCCAGTACTTC
D: -; V: TRBV28; J: TRBJ2-7; size: many; CDR3: CASSFTVSYEQYF; DNA: TGTGCCAGCAGTTTCACAGTCTCCTACGAGCAGTACTTC
D: TRBD2; V: TRBV2; J: TRBJ2-7; size: many; CDR3: CASSEGTSGSLEQYF; DNA: TGTGCCAGCAGCGAAGGGACTAGCGGGAGTCTCGAGCAGTACTTC
D: -; V: TRBV7-2; J: TRBJ2-3; size: many; CDR3: CASSYAGTRHDTQYF; DNA: TGTGCCAGCAGCTACGCCGGGACCAGGCATGATACGCAGTATTTT
D: -; V: TRBV6-6; J: TRBJ2-7; size: few; CDR3: CASSYSAGIDGEQYF; DNA: TGTGCCAGCAGTTACTCTGCGGGGATCGACGGCGAGCAGTACTTC
D: TRBD1; V: TRBV18; J: TRBJ1-4; size: few; CDR3: CASSPSGTGYEKLFF; DNA: TGTGCCAGCTCACCATCCGGGACAGGCTACGAAAAACTGTTTTTT
D: TRBD1; V: TRBV20-1; J: TRBJ1-5; size: once; CDR3: CSARAGTGSNQPQHF; DNA: TGCAGTGCTAGAGCCGGGACAGGGAGCAATCAGCCCCAGCATTTT
D: TRBD1; V: TRBV27; J: TRBJ2-7; size: many; CDR3: CASSFGDSSYEQYF; DNA: TGTGCCAGCAGTTTTGGGGACAGCTCCTACGAGCAGTACTTC
D: -; V: TRBV6-1; J: TRBJ2-3; size: many; CDR3: CASSQVDTQYF; DNA: TGTGCCAGCAGCCAGGTAGATACGCAGTATTTT
D: TRBD2; V: TRBV28; J: TRBJ2-1; size: many; CDR3: CASSSLAGVYNEQFF; DNA: TGTGCCAGCAGTTCCCTAGCGGGAGTCTATAATGAGCAGTTCTTC
D: -; V: TRBV20-1; J: TRBJ1-1; size: few; CDR3: CSAGDRLNTEAFF; DNA: TGCAGTGCTGGCGACAGGCTGAACACTGAAGCTTTCTTT
D: -; V: TRBV5-5; J: TRBJ2-1; size: many; CDR3: CASSLLEGAANEQFF; DNA: TGTGCCAGCAGCTTGTTGGAGGGGGCGGCAAATGAGCAGTTCTTC
D: TRBD1; V: TRBV5-1; J: TRBJ1-6; size: -; CDR3: CASSTGQGQGRDSPLHF; DNA: TGCGCCAGCAGCACGGGACAGGGGCAAGGGAGGGATTCACCCCTCCACTTT
D: TRBD2; V: TRBV12-3/TRBV12-4; J: TRBJ2-3; size: many; CDR3: CASSWRGGSTDTQYF; DNA: TGTGCCAGCAGCTGGCGGGGGGGCAGCACAGATACGCAGTATTTT
D: -; V: TRBV7-2; J: TRBJ1-2; size: few; CDR3: CASSLADPNYGYTF; DNA: TGTGCCAGCAGCTTAGCGGACCCAAACTATGGCTACACCTTC
D: TRBD1; V: TRBV20-1; J: TRBJ1-1; size: many; CDR3: CSANRGPILNTEAFF; DNA: TGCAGTGCAAATAGGGGGCCTATACTGAACACTGAAGCTTTCTTT
D: -; V: TRBV6-2/TRBV6-3; J: TRBJ1-4; size: many; CDR3: CASSSPARATNEKLFF; DNA: TGTGCCAGCAGTTCCCCCGCCCGTGCAACTAATGAAAAACTGTTTTTT
D: TRBD2; V: TRBV7-2; J: TRBJ2-4; size: -; CDR3: CASSLGLAGGGSKNIQYF; DNA: TGTGCCAGCAGCTTGGGACTAGCGGGAGGCGGGTCCAAAAACATTCAGTACTTC
D: -; V: TRBV11-3; J: TRBJ2-3; size: -; CDR3: CASSLGSQRTDTQYF; DNA: TGTGCCAGCAGCTTGGGTAGCCAACGCACAGATACGCAGTATTTT